Listed below are T cell receptor beta chains from one sample, sequenced in a study of blood T cell repertoires in COVID-19. Assay: immunoSEQ multiplex PCR; the TCRdb copy retains only in-frame clones and omits some. Here the sample spans about 350,000 clones, 75% to 90% being singletons. The sequenced sample consisted of peripheral blood. These TCRs come from a woman aged 55-70 years with COVID-19, enrolled during active disease. The CDR3 runs from the conserved cysteine through the conserved F or W. The D gene is left open where the match is weak. Rows may omit the clone size; those that give it use once, few, many or a size class.

j_gene | d_gene | abundance | v_gene | CDR3aa | CDR3nt
TRBJ2-1 | NA | NA | TRBV6-1 | CASSENDSDNEQFF | TGTGCCAGCAGTGAAAATGACAGTGACAATGAGCAGTTCTTC
TRBJ2-7 | NA | NA | TRBV11-3 | CASSLDVVRYYEQYF | TGTGCCAGCAGCTTAGATGTGGTACGGTACTACGAGCAGTACTTC
TRBJ1-5 | NA | NA | TRBV24-1 | CATSRQFAQPQHF | TGTGCCACCAGCAGACAGTTTGCTCAGCCCCAGCATTTT
TRBJ2-7 | NA | NA | TRBV6-5 | CASRPGHSYEQYF | TGTGCCAGCAGACCGGGACATTCCTACGAGCAGTACTTC
TRBJ1-6 | NA | NA | TRBV27 | CASSLLGANSPLHF | TGTGCCAGCAGTTTATTGGGGGCGAATTCACCCCTCCACTTT
TRBJ1-2 | NA | NA | TRBV20-1 | CSASRVRQGNYGYTF | TGCAGTGCTAGTCGGGTCCGCCAGGGGAACTATGGCTACACCTTC
TRBJ2-7 | NA | once | TRBV18 | CASSPPRGSEQYF | TGTGCCAGCTCACCACCCAGGGGTAGCGAGCAGTACTTC
TRBJ1-4 | NA | NA | TRBV14 | CASSLTRFGEKLFF | TGTGCCAGCAGCCTGACTCGTTTTGGGGAAAAACTGTTTTTT
TRBJ1-4 | TRBD1 | NA | TRBV5-6 | CASSFGTVVEKLFF | TGTGCCAGCAGCTTCGGGACAGTAGTAGAAAAACTGTTTTTT
TRBJ1-2 | NA | NA | TRBV7-2 | CASSLEGYEGYTF | TGTGCCAGCAGCTTAGAGGGGTACGAGGGCTACACCTTC
TRBJ2-7 | NA | NA | TRBV20-1 | CSAREGGEQYF | TGCAGTGCTAGAGAGGGGGGCGAGCAGTACTTC
TRBJ1-2 | NA | once | TRBV6-1 | CASSGGGGQGNYGYTF | TGTGCCAGCAGTGGAGGGGGGGGGCAGGGTAACTATGGCTACACCTTC
TRBJ2-7 | TRBD2 | NA | TRBV12-3/TRBV12-4 | CASSSGGGPEQYF | TGTGCCAGCAGCTCCGGGGGGGGGCCCGAGCAGTACTTC
TRBJ1-6 | TRBD1 | NA | TRBV5-1 | CASSPRTGYNSPLHF | TGCGCCAGCAGCCCGAGGACAGGCTATAATTCACCCCTCCACTTT
TRBJ2-7 | NA | NA | TRBV6-5 | CASSSGGTDYEQYF | TGTGCCAGCAGTTCAGGGGGGACGGACTACGAGCAGTACTTC
TRBJ1-3 | NA | NA | TRBV5-4 | CASSLGGAAGNTIYF | TGTGCCAGCAGTTTGGGGGGCGCCGCTGGAAACACCATATATTTT
TRBJ1-2 | TRBD1 | NA | TRBV4-1 | CASSQVGQGLYGYTF | TGCGCCAGCAGCCAAGTGGGACAGGGACTTTATGGCTACACCTTC
TRBJ2-3 | TRBD2 | NA | TRBV6-4 | CASSERGVPDTQYF | TGTGCCAGCAGTGAACGGGGGGTCCCAGATACGCAGTATTTT
TRBJ2-3 | TRBD2 | NA | TRBV30 | CAWSIAGGTDTQYF | TGTGCCTGGAGTATAGCGGGGGGCACAGATACGCAGTATTTT
TRBJ1-2 | NA | NA | TRBV18 | CASSPPNRVKVYGYTF | TGTGCCAGCTCACCACCGAACAGGGTCAAGGTCTATGGCTACACCTTC
TRBJ1-2 | TRBD1 | NA | TRBV11-2 | CASSPLGQGHGYTF | TGTGCCAGCAGCCCTCTGGGACAGGGCCATGGCTACACCTTC
TRBJ2-1 | NA | NA | TRBV5-4 | CASRSVSAYNEQFF | TGTGCCAGCAGGTCCGTTAGCGCCTACAATGAGCAGTTCTTC
TRBJ2-1 | TRBD1 | NA | TRBV18 | CASSQTGGNEQFF | TGTGCCAGCTCACAGACAGGGGGCAATGAGCAGTTCTTC
TRBJ1-4 | NA | NA | TRBV6-2/TRBV6-3 | CASSYSKGRREKLFF | TGTGCCAGCAGTTACTCGAAAGGGCGGAGGGAAAAACTGTTTTTT
TRBJ2-5 | NA | NA | TRBV27 | CASSFGERETQYF | TGTGCCAGCAGTTTTGGGGAGCGAGAGACCCAGTACTTC
TRBJ2-5 | NA | NA | TRBV7-2 | CASSLARGRVETQYF | TGTGCCAGCAGCTTAGCTCGTGGCAGGGTGGAGACCCAGTACTTC
TRBJ2-7 | TRBD2 | once | TRBV3-1/TRBV3-2 | CASSLTLAGAGSYEQYF | TGTGCCAGCAGCCTGACTCTAGCGGGGGCGGGGTCCTACGAGCAGTACTTC
TRBJ1-2 | TRBD1 | NA | TRBV5-1 | CASSNGQAHYGYTF | TGCGCCAGCAGCAATGGACAGGCTCACTATGGCTACACCTTC